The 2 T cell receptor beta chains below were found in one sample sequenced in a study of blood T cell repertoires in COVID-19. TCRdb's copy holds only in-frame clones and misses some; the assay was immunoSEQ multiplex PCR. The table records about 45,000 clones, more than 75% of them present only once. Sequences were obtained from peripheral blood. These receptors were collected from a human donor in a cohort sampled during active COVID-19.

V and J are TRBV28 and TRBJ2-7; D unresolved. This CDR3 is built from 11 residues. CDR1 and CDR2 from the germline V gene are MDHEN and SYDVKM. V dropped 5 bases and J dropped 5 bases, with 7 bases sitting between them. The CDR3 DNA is TGTGCCAGCAGTGTCACTAACGAGCAGTACTTC. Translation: CASSVTNEQYF.

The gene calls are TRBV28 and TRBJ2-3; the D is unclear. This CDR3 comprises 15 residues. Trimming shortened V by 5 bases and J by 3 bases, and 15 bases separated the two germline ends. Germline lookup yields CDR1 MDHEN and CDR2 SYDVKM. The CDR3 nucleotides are TGTGCCAGCAGTCCCCCCCTCTGGCGGACAGATACGCAGTATTTT. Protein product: CASSPPLWRTDTQYF.